The 27 T cell receptor beta chains below come from one sample, sequenced in a study of Ad26.COV2.S vaccination and SARS-CoV-2 variants. The sample's treatment: over 15 received Ad26.COV2.S at low or high dose, single or two shots; roughly five received placebo; per-sample allocation not given. After the first vaccine or placebo injection, samples were drawn on day 63. Sequencing used immunoSEQ multiplex PCR; TCRdb keeps in-frame clones, though not all of them. Counted here are hundreds of thousands of clones, about 83% occurring once; the ten biggest clones make up about 7.4%. Sequencing was performed on peripheral blood, taken in a trial of Ad26.COV2.S vaccine versus placebo. These receptors were collected from a person between 18 and 59 years old who received the Ad26.COV2.S COVID-19 vaccine or a placebo.

The J gene is TRBJ1-1, the V gene TRBV19; D gene ambiguous. Germline assignment: CDR1 LNHDA and CDR2 SQIVND (reference sequence). This CDR3 is 15 amino acids long. With 5 bases removed from V and 0 bases from J, the gap between germline ends came to 13 bases. CDR3 sequence: CASSPYQIMNTEAFF. The DNA for the CDR3 is TGTGCCAGTAGTCCCTATCAGATAATGAACACTGAAGCTTTCTTT.

The chain is built from TRBV4-3 and TRBJ2-7, with D perhaps TRBD2 (6 bases). V was trimmed by 4 bases and J by 4 bases, leaving 14 bases between them. Germline assignment: CDR1 LGHNA and CDR2 YSLEER. This CDR3 has 14 amino acids. The CDR3 loop is CASSRRQRGYEQYF. CDR3 nucleotides: TGCGCCAGCAGCCGAAGACAACGGGGGTACGAGCAGTACTTC.

The J gene is TRBJ2-1, the V gene TRBV7-9, with unresolved D. Trimming pared 5 bases from V and 7 bases from J, leaving 12 bases between. From germline, CDR1 is SEHNR and CDR2 FQNEAQ (reference sequence). CDR3 length equals 13 residues. The DNA of the CDR3 is TGTGCCAGCAGCCCTATGGCCGGGAATGAGCAGTTCTTC. Translating it yields CASSPMAGNEQFF.

The chain links TRBV2 to TRBJ2-3, with unresolved D. The V end lost 8 bases, the J end lost 3 bases, and 12 bases lay between the germline ends. The germline CDR1 and CDR2 sequences are SNHLY and FYNNEI. The CDR3 has 13 residues. This chain's CDR3 is CASWHPATDTQYF. CDR3 sequence (DNA): TGTGCCAGCTGGCATCCAGCAACAGATACGCAGTATTTT.

V and J are TRBV3-1 (or the pseudogene TRBV3-2) and TRBJ2-7; D is undetermined. Looked up from germline, CDR1 is LGHDT and CDR2 is YNNKEL (reference sequence). The CDR3 is made up of 11 amino acids. V was trimmed by 1 base and J by 6 bases, leaving 4 bases between them. The CDR3 nucleotides are TGTGCCAGCAGCCAAGCTCGCGAGCAGTACTTC. As protein: CASSQAREQYF.

The chain combines TRBV24-1 with TRBJ2-2; no definite D call. Per germline, CDR1 KGHDR and CDR2 SFDVKD. CDR3 size: 13 residues. The V gene lost 4 bases and the J gene lost 7 bases, with 9 bases spanning the gap. The CDR3 sequence: CATSEADLGELFF. CDR3 sequence (DNA): TGTGCCACCAGTGAGGCGGACCTCGGGGAGCTGTTTTTT.

V is TRBV19 and J is TRBJ2-7; D possibly matches TRBD1 or TRBD2 (5 bases each). Trimming took 1 base from V and 3 from J, leaving 10 bases between them. CDR1 is LNHDA, CDR2 SQIVND, per germline (reference sequence). The CDR3 runs 14 residues. This CDR3 is CASSIGPRGYEQYF. CDR3 DNA: TGTGCCAGTAGTATAGGTCCGAGGGGCTACGAGCAGTACTTC.

The chain links TRBV7-2 to TRBJ2-1, with a tentative D call TRBD1 (5 bases). V was shortened by 3 bases and J by 9 bases, with 12 bases between the two germline ends. CDR3 length: 13 residues. Per the germline V gene, CDR1 is SGHTA and CDR2 is FQGNSA. The chain's CDR3 is CASSLTRGGEQFF. The CDR3 nucleotides read TGTGCCAGCAGCTTGACAAGGGGCGGTGAGCAGTTCTTC.

This chain connects TRBV7-9 to TRBJ2-3, with D perhaps TRBD1 (5 bases). The CDR3 runs to 14 residues. With 5 bases removed from V and 3 bases from J, the gap between germline ends came to 12 bases. From germline, CDR1 is SEHNR and CDR2 FQNEAQ (reference sequence). The CDR3 DNA sequence: TGTGCCAGCAGCCCCCAAGACAGTACAGATACGCAGTATTTT. It specifies CASSPQDSTDTQYF.

This clone has only one observation. The chain links TRBV19 to TRBJ1-5; TRBD1 aligns across 9 bases. CDR1 is LNHDA and CDR2 is SQIVND in the germline V gene (reference sequence). This CDR3 has 15 amino acids. The trim removed 6 bases at V and 6 bases at J, leaving 9 bases unmatched. CDR3 sequence reads: CASRTVQGASQPQHF. The CDR3 bases are TGTGCCAGTAGGACCGTACAGGGGGCTAGTCAGCCCCAGCATTTT.

The chain recombines TRBV7-6 with TRBJ2-3; maybe TRBD2 (5 bases). This CDR3 has 15 residues. CDR1 is SGHVS and CDR2 is FNYEAQ in the germline V gene. V lost 4 bases and J 1 base, leaving 12 bases between the germline ends. The DNA for the CDR3 is TGTGCCAGCAGCTACCTTAGCGATCGCACAGATACGCAGTATTTT. It encodes CASSYLSDRTDTQYF.

The chain recombines TRBV18 with TRBJ1-6; D gene uncertain. In germline, CDR1 is KGHSH, CDR2 LQKENI. The CDR3 sequence is 13 residues long. Trimming pared 3 bases from V and 15 bases from J, leaving 15 bases between. The CDR3: CASSPWEAINLHF. CDR3 bases: TGTGCCAGCTCACCCTGGGAAGCTATTAACCTCCACTTT.

This clone has just a few counts. The chain has TRBV3-1 (or the pseudogene TRBV3-2) and TRBJ1-2, with D uncertain. The length of the CDR3 is 11 residues. In germline, CDR1 is LGHDT, CDR2 YNNKEL (reference sequence). Trimming cost V 4 bases and J 4 bases, with 4 bases left between them. Here the CDR3 DNA reads TGTGCCAGCAGCCTAGCCTATGGCTACACCTTC. Translation: CASSLAYGYTF.

V gene TRBV4-3 combines with J gene TRBJ2-7; 8 nucleotides align to TRBD1. Looked up from germline, CDR1 is LGHNA and CDR2 is YSLEER. The V gene end was trimmed by 5 bases and the J gene end by 5 bases; junction bases not matched to a gene: 8. The CDR3 is 14 amino acids. CDR3 in DNA: TGCGCCAGCAGCTGGCGACAGGGGAGCCACGAGCAGTACTTC. Protein product: CASSWRQGSHEQYF.

This chain's CDR3 is CASRRDRGPETEAFF. CDR3 DNA sequence: TGTGCCAGCAGGAGGGACAGAGGACCTGAAACTGAAGCTTTCTTT. The chain carries TRBV6-5 and TRBJ1-1; 7 positions match TRBD1. Per germline, CDR1 MNHEY and CDR2 SVGAGI. This CDR3 has 15 amino acids. Trimming cost V 6 bases and J 5 bases; bases outside gene matches: 12.

The chain couples TRBV6-1 to TRBJ1-1; possibly TRBD1 for D (6 bases). CDR3 length: 13 residues. V lost 0 bases and J lost 6, with 8 bases in between. Germline V CDR1 and CDR2: MNHNS, SASEGT. The CDR3 loop reads CASSEAGGPEAFF. The CDR3, as DNA: TGTGCCAGCAGTGAAGCGGGGGGCCCTGAAGCTTTCTTT.

V gene TRBV3-1 (or the pseudogene TRBV3-2) combines with J gene TRBJ2-7, with TRBD1 as a possible D gene (7 bases). This CDR3 comprises 15 residues. Germline V gene lookup returns CDR1 LGHDT and CDR2 YNNKEL (reference sequence). Between the trimmed V and J ends, which lost 0 bases and 3 bases, there was a span of 12 bases. The CDR3 nucleotides read TGTGCCAGCAGCCAAGACCTCAGGGGGGACTACGAGCAGTACTTC. This gives the protein CASSQDLRGDYEQYF.

The J gene is TRBJ2-3, the V gene TRBV12-5, with 11 nucleotides matching TRBD2. This CDR3 contains 18 residues. Germline CDR1 is LGHNT and CDR2 is FRNRAP. V shed 3 bases, J shed 2 bases, and the junction held 10 bases outside the gene matches. The CDR3 spells CASGFRIAGGGYTDTQYF. The CDR3 DNA reads TGTGCTAGTGGTTTCAGAATAGCGGGAGGGGGATACACAGATACGCAGTATTTT.

This clone was recorded a few times. CDR3 DNA sequence: TGTGCCAGCAGTCCAAAAGACAGGGGCAATGAGCAGTTCTTC. Its protein is CASSPKDRGNEQFF. This rearrangement joins TRBV14 to TRBJ2-1; 8 bases fit TRBD1. V trimming: 6 bases; J trimming: 6 bases; junction bases outside the gene matches: 7. Germline CDR1 and CDR2: SGHDN and FVKESK. The CDR3 contains 14 residues.

CDR3 bases: TGTGCCAGCAGCCCCCGACCCGGTCGGAGGGAAAAACTGTTTTTT. Its translation is CASSPRPGRREKLFF. The chain carries TRBV13 and TRBJ1-4, with D unclear. Germline V CDR1 and CDR2: PRHDT, FYEKMQ (reference sequence). Trimming pared 5 bases from V and 8 bases from J, leaving 18 bases between. The CDR3 has 15 amino acids.

The genes are TRBV30 and TRBJ2-7; no clear D. Germline V gives CDR1 GTSNPN, CDR2 SVGIG (reference sequence). This CDR3 has 13 residues. Trimming cost V 3 bases and J 7 bases, with 16 bases left between them. In DNA form, the CDR3 reads TGTGCCTGGAGGTACAGTGGTCTGGGGGAGCAGTACTTC. Protein: CAWRYSGLGEQYF.

V usage is TRBV3-1 (or the pseudogene TRBV3-2) and J usage is TRBJ1-4, with D unresolved. Trimming took 3 bases from V and 11 from J, leaving 7 bases between them. The CDR3 has 11 amino acids. The V gene's germline CDR1 is LGHDT and CDR2 YNNKEL (reference sequence). In DNA, the CDR3 is TGTGCCAGCAGCCAGGGGTCTAAACTGTTTTTT. Protein product: CASSQGSKLFF.

As to this clone: This specimen includes other DNA sequences encoding the same CDR3. The V gene is TRBV12-3 or TRBV12-4, the J gene TRBJ2-3; D not resolved. V shed 6 bases and J shed 0 bases, with 4 bases lying between them. This CDR3 has 12 amino acids. CDR3 coding DNA: TGTGCCAGCAGGCGGAGCACAGATACGCAGTATTTT. Translation gives CASRRSTDTQYF.

The chain has TRBV5-5 and TRBJ1-1; TRBD1 matches at 8 bases. The CDR3 consists of 13 residues. The ends lost 2 bases at V and 6 bases at J; junction bases unmatched: 3. Germline assignment: CDR1 SGHKS and CDR2 YYEKEE (reference sequence). The CDR3: CASSFSGGPEAFF. DNA for the CDR3: TGTGCCAGCAGCTTTTCAGGGGGCCCTGAAGCTTTCTTT. Looking up the rest from reference TRBV5-5 and TRBJ1-1 gives the full variable domain: DAGVTQSPTHLIKTRGQQVTLRCSPISGHKSVSWYQQVLGQGPQFIFQYYEKEERGRGNFPDRFSARQFPNYSSELNVNALLLGDSALYLCASSFSGGPEAFFGQGTRLTVV.

The V call is TRBV19, the J call TRBJ2-7; 11 nucleotides align to TRBD1. The junction had 7 bases not matched to a gene; V was cut back by 5 bases and J by 1 base. The germline V gene has CDR1 LNHDA and CDR2 SQIVND (reference sequence). The CDR3 totals 16 residues. The CDR3 DNA sequence: TGTGCCAGTAGTCAGGGGACAGGGGGTAATTCCTACGAGCAGTACTTC. Translation: CASSQGTGGNSYEQYF.

The V call is TRBV7-9, the J call TRBJ2-3; 7 bases are shared with TRBD2. Per the germline V gene, CDR1 is SEHNR and CDR2 is FQNEAQ (reference sequence). With V trimmed by 4 bases and J by 7 bases, 14 bases remained unmatched. The CDR3 sequence is 16 residues long. CDR3 loop: CASSSRVGRDVYTQYF. DNA for the CDR3: TGTGCCAGCAGCTCACGAGTGGGGAGGGATGTATATACGCAGTATTTT.

The chain combines TRBV7-2 with TRBJ2-2; 10 nucleotides line up with TRBD1. V dropped 6 bases and J dropped 2; count of bases not matched to a gene: 6. The germline V gene has CDR1 SGHTA and CDR2 FQGNSA. The length of the CDR3 is 16 residues. In DNA, the CDR3 is TGTGCCAGCAGGTTCCGACAGGGGGCTAACACCGGGGAGCTGTTTTTT. It encodes CASRFRQGANTGELFF.